The entry below gives a single TCR beta chain sequence along with its context. The antigen it recognizes is unknown. Base qualities are not recorded, but no much larger clone differs from it by a single base. This sample's time point label indicates: blood 2 weeks post-SBRT. The treatment or condition label, as the study defines it: 15 Gy SBRT to primary tumor, nephrectomy 4 weeks later. To track tumor-enriched clonotypes, serial peripheral blood was sampled from radiation-treated patients at baseline and at 2 weeks and 4 weeks after SBRT. Every patient had renal cell carcinoma of clear cell pathology. Genomic DNA for TCR sequencing was prepared using the QIAamp DNA Blood Mini Kit (Qiagen). The analyses included only samples that passed all quality control checks. This specimen comes from a study of radiation and T cells in renal cell carcinoma (dated by TCRdb to between 2020 and 2021). Some background on the complete study: The samples were obtained from a clinical trial, where primary renal cell carcinomas were treated with 15 Gy stereotactic body radiation therapy and then removed by nephrectomy 4 weeks afterward. In total, approximately 53 samples, comprising around 25 tumors and some 27 peripheral blood samples, were subjected to TCR beta sequencing. A total of over 4 million unique CDR3 nucleotide sequences, encoding 2,500,000 or so unique CDR3 amino acid sequences, were found across all 50 or so samples.

CDR1 and CDR2 were assigned from the germline V gene (reference sequence) as SEHNR and FQNEAQ. V is clipped by 5 bases and J by 2 bases, and the sequence between their germline boundaries is 18 bases long. Spanning cysteine to phenylalanine, the CDR3 consists of 16 amino acids. Only the CDR3 region is kept as DNA, spanning 48 bases read in frame from base 1. Following the manufacturer's recommendations, the immunoSEQ kit was used to generate TCR beta libraries from genomic DNA. Library preparation used a first multiplex PCR with proprietary primers, then a second PCR adding unique barcodes, with bead cleanups after each round. A positive control reaction and a negative control reaction, both provided in the kit, were run with every batch of samples. The final libraries were assessed on an Agilent 4200 TapeStation D1000 ScreenTape, pooled by volume, and quantified by qPCR. An Illumina NextSeq500 fitted with a MidOutput 150-cycle cartridge performed the sequencing, running 156 Read1 cycles and 15 Index1 cycles with the kit's custom primers. The pooled library was loaded at 0.75 to 1 pM, with a roughly 21% PhiX control spiked in. As for how the authors treated the data: Vendor-processed data were analyzed in R, with a clonotype defined as all T cells sharing the same CDR3 nucleotide sequence. For clone abundance analyses, frequencies were normalized to the 10,000 most abundant clones in each sample. Public T cell clones, which averaged fewer than five per sample, were excluded before analysis. An abundance difference of at least 32-fold between compartments was the criterion for calling clonotypes tumor-enriched or baseline blood-enriched. A beta-binomial differential abundance model was used to identify clonotypes that expanded or contracted between blood time points. Tumor-blood repertoire similarity was measured with the Baroni-Urbani and Buser coefficient, and groups were compared using two-tailed Wilcoxon tests in R. The table was pulled from immuneACCESS by TCRdb, which kept in-frame rearrangements only. Such tables lose some clones; where checked, under half of the loss comes from unresolved V genes, and the rest has no known cause. The DNA was the basis for D and trimming; V, J and clone size are from that table. The sample table shows about 130,000 clones, and 70% to 90% are seen once. The ten largest clones represent around 6% of the sample.

Beyond this particular receptor, the publication reports: Effects of radiation dose or scheduling on the TCR repertoire could not be addressed with the single-armed trial design. In blood, the top tumor clonotypes increased from baseline to 2 weeks after radiation and then shrank by 4 weeks, which suggests a temporary expansion of tumor-resident clones. Because pretreatment tumor biopsies were not available, the baseline intratumoral presence of clonotypes could not be determined. Blood repertoire dynamics were not followed beyond 4 weeks after treatment.

The rearrangement joined TRBV7-9 to TRBJ1-1, with TRBD1 as a weak D call on 5 bases. This material consisted of blood, taken from a patient whose treatment included radiotherapy and nephrectomy. This TCR was recovered from a woman aged 70-85 years with renal cell carcinoma. The CDR3 region has the sequence CASSQAQLTENTEAFF. In nucleotides, the sequence is TGTGCCAGCAGCCAAGCGCAACTGACAGAAAACACTGAAGCTTTCTTT.